The present entry profiles one TCR beta chain with its context. The data were taken from a study of human T cells and chemical hapten exposure. Study-wide background: There were weekly diphenylcyclopropenone doses to the scalp for patients throughout the roughly 25-week study. Patches that contained 0.01% DPC were applied to the upper back and read at 6 days.

V lost 6 bases and J lost 0; bases outside the gene matches: 14. Germline CDR1 and CDR2: SQVTM and ANQGSEA. The CDR3 sequence is 17 residues long. It was the library that attached unique molecular identifiers to individual cDNA molecules. Each CDR3 protein is one row after TCRdb ran MiXCR on the RACE reads. The data hold 80,000 to 100,000 distinct CDR3 sequences, with about 9% observed a single time. Sample time point: patch test 2, 6 weeks after DPC sensitization. As for treatment: therapeutic diphenylcyclopropenone sensitization with weekly scalp DPC. This receptor was obtained from a woman aged 40 to 50 with alopecia areata. Some clones in this sample may be carry-over from other donors' samples. V is TRBV29-1 and J is TRBJ2-3; TRBD1 matches 8 bases. The sequencing used whole blood, collected in connection with sensitization to the hapten diphenylcyclopropenone (DPC). CDR3 sequence: CSVAGGETLYSTDTQYF. DNA of the CDR3: TGCAGCGTAGCAGGGGGCGAAACCCTTTATAGCACAGATACGCAGTATTTT.